Listed below are T cell receptor beta chains from one sample, sequenced in a study of spatial heterogeneity in lung cancer. MiXCR was run by TCRdb on the 5' RACE reads, yielding one entry per CDR3 protein. The profile shows about 120,000 distinct CDR3 sequences, roughly an eighth of them singletons. The material sequenced was PBMCs, taken at follow-up. These receptors came from a male donor with early-stage non-small cell lung cancer. Each CDR3 is given with its conserved first and last residue. A D gene is named only where the DNA matches it firmly. A row's size may be missing; if present it is once, few, many or a size class.

d_gene | len | abundance | j_gene | v_gene | CDR3nt | CDR3aa
. | 13 | . | TRBJ1-5 | TRBV7-2 | TGTGCCAGCAGCTTAGATGGTACAACGCCCCAGCATTTT | CASSLDGTTPQHF
. | 15 | few | TRBJ1-4 | TRBV25-1 | TGTGCCAGCAGTGAGTGGACGGGCCATAATGAAAAACTGTTTTTT | CASSEWTGHNEKLFF
. | 15 | many | TRBJ2-1 | TRBV5-4 | TGTGCCATCTCTACCGGTAGCGGAGCCTTCAATGAGCAGTTCTTC | CAISTGSGAFNEQFF
. | 16 | few | TRBJ1-1 | TRBV6-4 | TGTGCCAGCAGTGCCAACCCAGGGAATTTCCTCACTGAAGCTTTCTTT | CASSANPGNFLTEAFF
TRBD1 | 14 | few | TRBJ1-2 | TRBV12-3/TRBV12-4 | TGTGCCAGCAGCCCGGGACAGATCCTCTATGGCTACACCTTC | CASSPGQILYGYTF
. | 14 | many | TRBJ1-1 | TRBV18 | TGTGCCAGCTCACCCGGGAGGGTGAACACTGAAGCTTTCTTT | CASSPGRVNTEAFF
TRBD2 | 16 | many | TRBJ2-3 | TRBV5-1 | TGCGCCAGCAGCTTGGATACAGCGGGAACCACAGATACGCAGTATTTT | CASSLDTAGTTDTQYF
. | 11 | . | TRBJ1-1 | TRBV6-2/TRBV6-3 | TGTGCCAGCGGGTGGAGGCCTGAAGCTTTCTTT | CASGWRPEAFF
. | 13 | few | TRBJ1-1 | TRBV15 | TGTGCCACCAGCAGAAATGAGGGGACTGAAGCTTTCTTT | CATSRNEGTEAFF
. | 12 | . | TRBJ2-7 | TRBV11-3 | TGTGCCAGCAACCTCGGGACCCCCCCACAGTACTTC | CASNLGTPPQYF
. | 15 | few | TRBJ1-5 | TRBV5-1 | TGCGCCAGCAGCTTCGCAGGTGATAGCAATCAGCCCCAGCATTTT | CASSFAGDSNQPQHF
. | 18 | . | TRBJ2-3 | TRBV7-9 | TGTGCCAGCAGCCCGGAGCCTCGGACGGACTTAACGACAGATACGCAGTATTTT | CASSPEPRTDLTTDTQYF
. | 14 | few | TRBJ1-1 | TRBV12-2 | TGTGCAAGTCGCTTAGTGATGGGGCGGGATGCAGCTTTCTTT | CASRLVMGRDAAFF
. | 14 | many | TRBJ2-3 | TRBV4-2 | TGTGCCAGCAGCCAAGACAGGGGCACAGATACGCAGTATTTT | CASSQDRGTDTQYF
. | 12 | many | TRBJ1-1 | TRBV7-2 | TGTGCCAGCAGCTTAAGTCACACTGAAGCTTTCTTT | CASSLSHTEAFF
. | 13 | . | TRBJ1-4 | TRBV20-1 | TGCAGTGCCCGAAGACAGGCTAATGAAAAACTGTTTTTT | CSARRQANEKLFF
. | 14 | few | TRBJ2-7 | TRBV20-1 | TGCAGTGCTAGCCCTACAGGGGGAGGGGGCGAGCAGTACTTC | CSASPTGGGGEQYF
. | 13 | few | TRBJ2-7 | TRBV7-8 | TGTGCCAGCAGCTTGGGGAAAGGCTACGAGCAGTACTTC | CASSLGKGYEQYF
. | 14 | many | TRBJ1-1 | TRBV20-1 | TGCAGTGCCGCCACCCAGGGAACGGGGACTGAAGCTTTCTTT | CSAATQGTGTEAFF
. | 12 | few | TRBJ1-5 | TRBV7-6 | TGTGCCAGCAGCCTAGGGAGGGGGCCCCAGCATTTT | CASSLGRGPQHF
. | 14 | few | TRBJ1-1 | TRBV28 | TGTGCCAGCAGTTTGCACGGATTGAACACTGAAGCTTTCTTT | CASSLHGLNTEAFF
TRBD1 | 18 | few | TRBJ1-6 | TRBV15 | TGTGCCACCAGCAGCGAACGGGACAGTAAGCTCGGGGATTCACCCCTCCACTTT | CATSSERDSKLGDSPLHF
TRBD1 | 13 | . | TRBJ2-1 | TRBV20-1 | TGCAGTGCTGGACGGGACAGGGGGAATGAGCAGTTCTTC | CSAGRDRGNEQFF
. | 16 | many | TRBJ1-6 | TRBV25-1 | TGTGCCAGCAGTGAAGCCGTGGCGGGCAGGAATTCACCCCTCCACTTT | CASSEAVAGRNSPLHF
. | 14 | few | TRBJ1-5 | TRBV9 | TGTGCCAGCAGCGACGGGGTCCTAGGGCAGCCCCAGCATTTT | CASSDGVLGQPQHF
TRBD2 | 15 | few | TRBJ2-1 | TRBV7-9 | TGTGCCAGCAGCTTAGCGGCCGGGACTAGCAACCGTTGGTTCTTC | CASSLAAGTSNRWFF
TRBD1 | 14 | once | TRBJ2-6 | TRBV20-1 | TGCAGTGCGCTGACAGGGGTTGGGGCCAACGTCCTGACTTTC | CSALTGVGANVLTF
TRBD1 | 13 | . | TRBJ1-5 | TRBV10-3 | TGTGCCACCCACGACAGGGGGAATCAGCCCCAGCATTTT | CATHDRGNQPQHF